The text below deals with one T cell receptor (beta chain). Its binding antigen is unknown. No per-base quality is available; no much larger clone lies one base away. The record originates from a study of blood T cell repertoires in COVID-19 (dated by TCRdb to the early 2020s). With respect to the entire study: Samples from collaborators originated in the United States, Italy and Spain and spanned both the acute and convalescent phases of COVID-19. HLA class I and class II types, where available, came from metadata supplied by the sample provider rather than from assay-based typing. The material from the prospective study consisted of cDNA or gDNA derived from T cells, B-cell-depleted T cells, or PBMCs. Subjects who had been exposed to COVID-19, were actively infected with it, or had recovered from it provided the deeply sampled blood TCRbeta repertoires that made up the dataset. Nearly every sample came with metadata listing a de-identified subject ID, COVID-19 status, age in years and sex. The repertoires were released in a freely available public database intended as a resource for research on the immune response to SARS-CoV-2. Samples came from the ongoing ImmuneRACE study (first 160 participants) plus 1,254 subjects from 6 global collaborators. The investigation overall reported the following: How much clinical and demographic metadata was included differed by source and by participant, and the metadata was provided uncurated.

TCRbeta CDR3 regions were amplified from genomic DNA by means of the immunoSEQ Assay, a bias-controlled multiplex PCR. Per the source publication's procedure: Nucleated cell counts per sample were estimated from amplification of reference gene primers within the assay. To quantify the absolute abundance of each unique TCRbeta CDR3 rearrangement, sequence reads were collapsed and filtered. Productive Simpson clonality was computed per sample as the square root of Simpson's diversity index over productive rearrangements. The table was pulled from immuneACCESS by TCRdb, which kept in-frame rearrangements only. Such tables lose some clones; where checked, under half of the loss comes from unresolved V genes, and the rest has no known cause. V and J calls and clone size are copied from that table; D and trimming were computed from the DNA. The sample records about 280,000 clones, approximately 83% of which are singletons. Roughly 1.9% of the sample is in the top ten clones.

Another Seattle source contributed samples from volunteer blood donors who had recovered from COVID-19. The collaborating institutions used their own protocols to collect whole blood in K2EDTA tubes. For TCRbeta analysis, collaborators shipped samples in one of three forms: frozen whole blood, isolated PBMCs, or DNA extracted from either of those sample types. From the cysteine through the phenylalanine, the CDR3 covers 14 amino acids. Of all the DNA, just the CDR3 is kept, 42 bases in frame from base 1. The germline V gene encodes CDR1 SGHDN and CDR2 FVKESK. Trimming removed 5 bases from V and 5 bases from J; the gene matches leave 8 bases unexplained.

Specimen: peripheral blood. The source is a woman aged 25 to 39 who had recovered from COVID-19. The V gene is TRBV14 and the J gene is TRBJ2-7; 8 nucleotides in the junction match TRBD2. The nucleotide sequence is TGTGCCAGCAGCAGGACTAGCTTTACCCACGAGCAGTACTTC. This yields the protein CASSRTSFTHEQYF.